A single sample gave rise to the 18 T cell receptor beta chains below, sequenced in a study of cytomegalovirus exposure and HLA in healthy donors. The PCR was carried out with 60 Vbeta primers and 13 Jbeta primers. Here immunoSEQ multiplex PCR was the method, and the copy in TCRdb shows in-frame clones only, minus some. The listing records 200,000 to 250,000 clones. The material sequenced was PBMCs. The source of these receptors is a woman in her twenties or thirties in good health and CMV-seropositive.

The V and J genes are TRBV15 and TRBJ1-1, with 8 bases that match TRBD1. Germline CDR1 and CDR2: LNHNV and YYDKDF (reference sequence). This CDR3 comprises 16 residues. With 1 base clipped from V and 5 bases from J, the junction kept 9 bases outside the gene matches. CDR3 in DNA: TGTGCCACCAGCAGAGGCCAGGGGGCAATCTCTACTGAAGCTTTCTTT. Translating it yields CATSRGQGAISTEAFF.

V gene TRBV7-6 combines with J gene TRBJ2-1; D may be TRBD2 (6 bases). The CDR3 has 17 residues. The V gene's germline CDR1 is SGHVS and CDR2 FNYEAQ. Trimming pared 4 bases from V and 0 bases from J, leaving 16 bases between. CDR3 loop: CASSSRLGGSSYNEQFF. The CDR3 DNA reads TGTGCCAGCAGCTCACGGCTCGGGGGAAGCTCCTACAATGAGCAGTTCTTC. The complete variable domain, with remaining parts taken from reference TRBV7-6 and TRBJ2-1, reads GAGVSQSPRYKVTKRGQDVALRCDPISGHVSLYWYRQALGQGPEFLTYFNYEAQQDKSGLPNDRFSAERPEGSISTLTIQRTEQRDSAMYRCASSSRLGGSSYNEQFFGPGTRLTVL.

V usage is TRBV7-2 and J usage is TRBJ2-3; tentatively, D is TRBD1 (5 bases). Germline values: CDR1 SGHTA, CDR2 FQGNSA. V lost 5 bases to trimming and J lost 4 bases, with 19 bases between them. The CDR3 is 16 amino acids. The CDR3 is CASSTELGDGADTQYF. CDR3 nucleotide sequence: TGTGCCAGCAGCACAGAATTAGGGGATGGGGCAGATACGCAGTATTTT.

This chain links TRBV29-1 with TRBJ2-1; weak D call: TRBD2 (6 bases). The CDR3 totals 13 residues. With 4 bases removed from V and 3 bases from J, the gap between germline ends came to 10 bases. CDR1 and CDR2 from the germline V gene are SQVTM and ANQGSEA. CDR3 bases: TGCAGCGTTGTCGGGGGTCTCTACAATGAGCAGTTCTTC. It encodes CSVVGGLYNEQFF.

The gene calls are TRBV11-2 and TRBJ1-1, with a weak D call TRBD1 (5 bases). The CDR3 is made up of 15 amino acids. Trimming pared 5 bases from V and 3 bases from J, leaving 16 bases between. Germline CDR1 and CDR2: SGHAT and FQNNGV. In nucleotides, the CDR3 is TGTGCCAGCAGCCCACCGGGACTATGGGACACTGAAGCTTTCTTT. Amino acids: CASSPPGLWDTEAFF. Full variable domain (missing parts from reference TRBV11-2 and TRBJ1-1): EAGVAQSPRYKIIEKRQSVAFWCNPISGHATLYWYQQILGQGPKLLIQFQNNGVVDDSQLPKDRFSAERLKGVDSTLKIQPAKLEDSAVYLCASSPPGLWDTEAFFGQGTRLTVV.

The genes are TRBV19 and TRBJ2-1; TRBD2 aligns across 7 bases. CDR1 and CDR2 from the germline V gene are LNHDA and SQIVND (reference sequence). The CDR3 has 18 residues. J lost 1 base, V lost 3 bases, and 12 bases had no gene match. The CDR3 is CASSILGGAGASYNEQFF. CDR3 in DNA: TGTGCCAGTAGTATCCTCGGTGGGGCGGGAGCGTCCTACAATGAGCAGTTCTTC.

The rearrangement uses TRBV5-1 and TRBJ2-2, with 7 positions matching TRBD2. The CDR3 runs to 16 residues. Trimming removed 0 bases from V and 1 base from J; junction bases left unmatched: 3. Germline CDR1 SGHRS, CDR2 YFSETQ. CDR3 protein: CASSLAPGGNTGELFF. The DNA of the CDR3 is TGCGCCAGCAGCTTGGCTCCGGGGGGGAACACCGGGGAGCTGTTTTTT.

The J gene is TRBJ2-1, the V gene TRBV9; 10 nucleotides agree with TRBD2. Germline V gene data show CDR1 as SGDLS and CDR2 as YYNGEE. Losses at the gene ends were 4 bases for V and 5 bases for J; bases not matched to a gene: 9. The CDR3 length is 16 residues. The chain's CDR3 is CASSPRTSGPHNEQFF. The DNA of the CDR3 is TGTGCCAGCAGCCCCCGGACTAGCGGACCTCACAATGAGCAGTTCTTC.

The chain uses TRBV10-1 and TRBJ2-1; tentatively, D is TRBD2 (5 bases). The CDR3 covers 16 residues. V lost 2 bases and J 0 bases, leaving 11 bases between the germline ends. Germline values: CDR1 WNHNN, CDR2 SYGVQD (reference sequence). The CDR3 loop reads CASSEILGSSYNEQFF. CDR3 coding DNA: TGCGCCAGCAGTGAGATTCTTGGGAGCTCCTACAATGAGCAGTTCTTC.

J is TRBJ2-2 and V is TRBV5-4, with D possibly matching TRBD2 (5 bases). V was cut by 4 bases and J by 7 bases, with 11 bases left in between. Per germline, CDR1 SGHNT and CDR2 YYREEE (reference sequence). The CDR3 extends over 13 amino acids. The CDR3 here is CASSPPGSGELFF. The CDR3 bases are TGTGCCAGCAGCCCGCCGGGAAGCGGGGAGCTGTTTTTT.

The chain uses TRBV30 and TRBJ2-1; 8 positions agree with TRBD2. Losses at the gene ends were 2 bases for V and 7 bases for J; bases not matched to a gene: 16. This CDR3 region has 17 residues. Germline V gene data show CDR1 as GTSNPN and CDR2 as SVGIG (reference sequence). In DNA form, the CDR3 reads TGTGCCTGGAGTCGACTGGGACTAGAGGTTCACGGGAATGAGCAGTTCTTC. Its translation is CAWSRLGLEVHGNEQFF.

The J gene is TRBJ1-1, the V gene TRBV18; D possibly corresponds to TRBD1 (5 bases). Between the trimmed V and J ends, which lost 6 bases and 1 base, there was a span of 18 bases. Looked up from germline, CDR1 is KGHSH and CDR2 is LQKENI. This CDR3 is 16 amino acids long. The CDR3 sequence is CASSRRQPVANTEAFF. The DNA of the CDR3 is TGTGCCAGCTCCCGTCGACAGCCCGTCGCGAACACTGAAGCTTTCTTT. Full variable domain (outside the CDR3, taken from reference TRBV18 and TRBJ1-1): NAGVMQNPRHLVRRRGQEARLRCSPMKGHSHVYWYRQLPEEGLKFMVYLQKENIIDESGMPKERFSAEFPKEGPSILRIQQVVRGDSAAYFCASSRRQPVANTEAFFGQGTRLTVV.

The genes are TRBV9 and TRBJ1-1; TRBD1 might be the D (5 bases). The CDR3 loop spans 13 amino acids. Germline V gene lookup returns CDR1 SGDLS and CDR2 YYNGEE. Trimming shortened V by 7 bases and J by 2 bases, and 12 bases separated the two germline ends. The CDR3 sequence is CASGGLPNTEAFF. In DNA, the CDR3 is TGTGCCAGCGGGGGACTACCTAACACTGAAGCTTTCTTT. The full variable domain, rest sourced from reference TRBV9 and TRBJ1-1, is DSGVTQTPKHLITATGQRVTLRCSPRSGDLSVYWYQQSLDQGLQFLIQYYNGEERAKGNILERFSAQQFPDLHSELNLSSLELGDSALYFCASGGLPNTEAFFGQGTRLTVV.

The rearrangement links TRBV4-1 to TRBJ1-5; no clear D gene. The germline gives CDR1 MGHRA, CDR2 YSYEKL. V was pared by 5 bases and J by 7 bases, with 12 bases between. The CDR3 consists of 13 residues. CDR3 residues: CASSTYQAQPQHF. Written as DNA, the CDR3 is TGCGCCAGCAGCACGTATCAGGCCCAGCCCCAGCATTTT.

V gene TRBV5-1 combines with J gene TRBJ1-1; 7 bases agree with TRBD1. The germline V gene has CDR1 SGHRS and CDR2 YFSETQ. Germline trimming cut 4 bases from V and 13 bases from J; bases unmatched to any gene: 13. The CDR3 spans 13 residues. Here the CDR3 DNA reads TGCGCCAGCAGCCCAGAATACGGGGACAGCTTTTTCTTT. Residues: CASSPEYGDSFFF.

The rearrangement links TRBV5-1 to TRBJ1-3; unclear D gene. V dropped 0 bases and J dropped 0 bases, with 13 bases sitting between them. Germline V CDR1 and CDR2: SGHRS, YFSETQ. The CDR3 covers 17 residues. The CDR3 sequence: CASSLGNTMNSGNTIYF. DNA for the CDR3: TGCGCCAGCAGCTTGGGAAACACAATGAACTCTGGAAACACCATATATTTT.

V and J are TRBV6-5 and TRBJ2-1; TRBD2 is a possible D gene (5 bases). The V end was cut by 2 bases, the J end by 7 bases, with 6 bases between. In germline, CDR1 is MNHEY, CDR2 SVGAGI. CDR3 length: 12 amino acids. CDR3 sequence (DNA): TGTGCCAGCAGTTACAGGGAGAATGAGCAGTTCTTC. It specifies CASSYRENEQFF.

CDR3 sequence: CASSLGTGMNYGYTF. The CDR3 coding sequence is TGTGCCAGCAGCTTGGGGACAGGGATGAATTATGGCTACACCTTC. The rearrangement joins TRBV5-4 to TRBJ1-2, with 8 nucleotides matching TRBD1. Germline V gives CDR1 SGHNT, CDR2 YYREEE (reference sequence). V lost 0 bases to trimming and J lost 5 bases; unmatched junction nucleotides: 6. The CDR3 consists of 15 residues.